The present TCR beta chain was sequenced within a study of cytomegalovirus exposure and HLA in healthy donors. Points from the study as a whole: An apparent linkage of common viral pathogens to several of the most significant clusters emerged in a later analysis. A later analysis reportedly found fewer N-insertions in an Asian-associated ancestry cluster than the roughly 670-donor mean. Confirmation in vitro established that a few CMV-associated chains were specific for CMV antigens.

The PCR had 60 Vbeta and 13 Jbeta primers. The assay was immunoSEQ multiplex PCR, and TCRdb's table has in-frame clones only and misses some. In the table there are some 110,000 clones, 76% of which are singletons. Comment on this clone: Its antigen remains unidentified.

The CDR3 covers 15 residues. The trim removed 3 bases at V and 5 bases at J, leaving 4 bases unmatched. Germline CDR1 reads SNHLY; CDR2 reads FYNNEI. V gene TRBV2 combines with J gene TRBJ2-1, with TRBD1 matching 10 bases. Sequenced sample: PBMCs. The TCR sequence derives from a man between 50 and 59 years old in good health and CMV-seropositive. CDR3 sequence reads: CASSEGTGAHNEQFF. The CDR3 DNA is TGTGCCAGCAGTGAGGGGACAGGGGCCCACAATGAGCAGTTCTTC. Complete variable domain (other parts from reference TRBV2 and TRBJ2-1): EPEVTQTPSHQVTQMGQEVILRCVPISNHLYFYWYRQILGQKVEFLVSFYNNEISEKSEIFDDQFSVERPDGSNFTLKIRSTKLEDSAMYFCASSEGTGAHNEQFFGPGTRLTVL.